These 17 T cell receptor beta chains were all obtained from the same sample, sequenced in a study of PD-L1 blockade in urothelial cancer. Sequenced by immunoSEQ multiplex PCR; TCRdb stores in-frame clones only, minus some. There are approximately 30,000 clones in the sample; roughly nine tenths occur only once, and more than 6.5% lies in the top ten. As for time point: peripheral blood 6 weeks after treatment start. The sample in question was PBMCs, obtained around atezolizumab (anti-PD-L1) treatment. The receptors were sampled from a man older than 75 with urothelial cancer.

This chain uses TRBV2 with TRBJ2-5; tentatively, D is TRBD1 (5 bases). V lost 6 bases and J lost 4, with 15 bases in between. This CDR3 comprises 14 residues. Germline values: CDR1 SNHLY, CDR2 FYNNEI. CDR3 loop: CASRMTENAETQYF. The CDR3 DNA is TGTGCCAGCAGAATGACAGAAAACGCAGAGACCCAGTACTTC. Together with reference TRBV2 and TRBJ2-5, the CDR3 gives the full variable domain: EPEVTQTPSHQVTQMGQEVILRCVPISNHLYFYWYRQILGQKVEFLVSFYNNEISEKSEIFDDQFSVERPDGSNFTLKIRSTKLEDSAMYFCASRMTENAETQYFGPGTRLLVL.

CDR3 nucleotide sequence: TGTGCCACCAGTGTCAGGGGGCAGACCGGGGAGCTGTTTTTT. This translates into CATSVRGQTGELFF. The V and J genes are TRBV15 and TRBJ2-2; TRBD1 matches 8 bases. This CDR3 comprises 14 residues. J gave up 5 bases and V 6 bases, and 5 bases lay outside the gene matches. Per germline, CDR1 LNHNV and CDR2 YYDKDF (reference sequence).

The chain links TRBV7-2 to TRBJ2-7; possibly TRBD2 for D (6 bases). CDR1 is SGHTA and CDR2 is FQGNSA in the germline V gene. V was cut by 3 bases and J by 0 bases, with 15 bases left in between. The CDR3 covers 16 residues. CDR3 sequence: CASSLGLPGASYEQYF. As DNA, the CDR3 is TGTGCCAGCAGCTTGGGACTCCCGGGTGCCTCCTACGAGCAGTACTTC.

This clone appeared once. The chain is built from TRBV6-6 and TRBJ2-1; D is perhaps TRBD2 (5 bases). This CDR3 spans 14 amino acids. The V and J ends lost 5 bases and 5 bases respectively, with 13 bases between them. From germline, CDR1 is MNHNY and CDR2 SVGAGI (reference sequence). The CDR3 region is CASSTRGADNEQFF. CDR3 DNA sequence: TGTGCCAGCAGTACCCGGGGAGCGGACAATGAGCAGTTCTTC.

This chain links TRBV27 with TRBJ1-3, with 10 nucleotides matching TRBD1. Germline V gene lookup returns CDR1 MNHEY and CDR2 SMNVEV (reference sequence). The length of the CDR3 is 15 residues. Trimming at V came to 6 bases and at J to 6 bases, leaving 8 bases not matched to a gene. The CDR3 spells CASRGSGTGVNTIYF. The CDR3, as DNA: TGTGCCAGCAGGGGATCCGGGACAGGGGTAAACACCATATATTTT.

This clone appeared a few times. The chain carries TRBV5-6 and TRBJ1-2; 8 nucleotides align to TRBD1. The V segment lost 3 bases and the J segment 7 bases; nucleotides outside the gene matches: 11. The CDR3 contains 15 residues. Germline CDR1 and CDR2: SGHDT and YYEEEE. The CDR3 sequence: CASSSFGQGRSGYTF. CDR3 nucleotides: TGTGCCAGCAGCTCTTTCGGACAGGGAAGGAGTGGCTACACCTTC.

The J gene is TRBJ1-2, the V gene TRBV7-8; 7 positions match TRBD1. The germline CDR1 and CDR2 sequences are SGHVS and FQNEAQ. This CDR3 region has 14 residues. V was clipped by 2 bases and J by 6 bases; unmatched bases: 6. The CDR3, as DNA: TGTGCCAGCAGCTTACGGCAGGGGGAGGATGGCTACACCTTC. This sequence encodes CASSLRQGEDGYTF.

CDR3 bases: TGTGCCAGCAGCTTGGGAGGGATACGTGGTAATGAAAAACTGTTTTTT. This codes for CASSLGGIRGNEKLFF. The J gene is TRBJ1-4, the V gene TRBV5-8; no reliable D call. This CDR3 has 16 residues. V was shortened by 0 bases and J by 4 bases, with 13 bases between the two germline ends. Germline CDR1 is SGHTS and CDR2 is YDEGEE.

The genes are TRBV7-6 and TRBJ1-3, with TRBD1 as a possible D gene (5 bases). The CDR3 length is 16 residues. Germline values: CDR1 SGHVS, CDR2 FNYEAQ. V was pared by 4 bases and J by 2 bases, with 15 bases between. CDR3 DNA: TGTGCCAGCAGCTCCCAACTGGACATCCCTGGAAACACCATATATTTT. This encodes CASSSQLDIPGNTIYF. Using reference TRBV7-6 and TRBJ1-3 for the parts outside the CDR3, the full variable domain is GAGVSQSPRYKVTKRGQDVALRCDPISGHVSLYWYRQALGQGPEFLTYFNYEAQQDKSGLPNDRFSAERPEGSISTLTIQRTEQRDSAMYRCASSSQLDIPGNTIYFGEGSWLTVV.

V usage is TRBV5-4 and J usage is TRBJ1-1; D unclear. Trimming cost V 2 bases and J 1 base, with 9 bases left between them. Germline values: CDR1 SGHNT, CDR2 YYREEE (reference sequence). This CDR3 region has 14 residues. The CDR3 DNA follows: TGTGCCAGCAGCTTTAGAGGAGGGAACACTGAAGCTTTCTTT. Translation: CASSFRGGNTEAFF.

The DNA for the CDR3 is TGTGCCAGCAGCTTGAGGGAAGACGGGCTGAATGGCGCTTTCTTT. It encodes CASSLREDGLNGAFF. J is TRBJ1-1 and V is TRBV7-9, with no clear D. The V and J ends lost 3 bases and 11 bases respectively, with 22 bases between them. Looked up from germline, CDR1 is SEHNR and CDR2 is FQNEAQ (reference sequence). The CDR3 is 15 amino acids.

DNA of the CDR3: TGTGCCAGCAGTCCCGCTTCAGTCCTCGGCAGGGGAAACGAGCAGTACTTC. This gives the protein CASSPASVLGRGNEQYF. V gene TRBV28 combines with J gene TRBJ2-7, with D possibly TRBD1 on 6 matching bases. CDR3 length: 17 residues. Germline CDR1 reads MDHEN; CDR2 reads SYDVKM. Deletions cut 5 bases from V and 5 bases from J, with 25 bases between.

The J gene is TRBJ2-6, the V gene TRBV7-9, with TRBD2 as a possible D gene (5 bases). The CDR3 is made up of 16 amino acids. V was trimmed by 1 base and J by 2 bases, leaving 9 bases between them. CDR1 is SEHNR and CDR2 is FQNEAQ in the germline V gene (reference sequence). The CDR3 DNA reads TGTGCCAGCAGCTTAGTAGGGAGTACTGGGGCCAACGTCCTGACTTTC. The encoded protein is CASSLVGSTGANVLTF.

V is TRBV9 and J is TRBJ1-2; D gene uncertain. Germline V gene lookup returns CDR1 SGDLS and CDR2 YYNGEE. This CDR3 comprises 14 residues. The V and J ends lost 2 bases and 2 bases respectively, with 10 bases between them. The CDR3 is CASSVGRGNYGYTF. CDR3 nucleotides: TGTGCCAGCAGCGTTGGGAGAGGGAACTATGGCTACACCTTC.

V gene TRBV12-5 combines with J gene TRBJ2-5, with 9 nucleotides matching TRBD1. CDR1 LGHNT and CDR2 FRNRAP come from the germline V gene. The CDR3 runs to 17 residues. J was trimmed by 5 bases and V by 3 bases; bases with no gene match: 13. In DNA, the CDR3 is TGTGCTAGTGGTTTAACCGGACAGGGGCGAGGTCGGGAGACCCAGTACTTC. It is translated as CASGLTGQGRGRETQYF.

In this sample, this clone turned up once. The chain carries TRBV5-4 and TRBJ2-3, with unresolved D. CDR3 length equals 13 residues. V shed 3 bases and J shed 4 bases, with 9 bases lying between them. Germline lookup yields CDR1 SGHNT and CDR2 YYREEE (reference sequence). The CDR3 region has the DNA TGTGCCAGCAGCTCCCTCGTCTCAGATACGCAGTATTTT. It specifies CASSSLVSDTQYF.

The rearrangement joins TRBV21-1 to TRBJ2-3; the table's TRBD2 call for D was not verified on the DNA. TRBV21-1 is a recognized pseudogene. The CDR3 sequence is 18 residues long. The CDR3 DNA follows: TGTGCCAGCAGCTTAAAGCCGGGGGCTAGCGGGAAAATAGATACGCAGTATTTT. Residues: CASSLKPGASGKIDTQYF.